The next 26 T cell receptor beta chains were all read from a single sample in a study of T cell changes during pregnancy in multiple sclerosis. Assay: immunoSEQ multiplex PCR; the TCRdb copy retains only in-frame clones and omits some. The sample carries almost 35,000 clones, about nine tenths recorded once. This specimen consisted of CD8+ T cells from peripheral blood mononuclear cells, obtained after pregnancy. Every receptor here comes from a female donor with multiple sclerosis, enrolled in a pregnancy study.

This clone was detected only a few times. The rearrangement uses TRBV29-1 and TRBJ2-7; possibly TRBD1 for D (5 bases). Germline CDR1 SQVTM, CDR2 ANQGSEA. The CDR3 totals 13 residues. Trimming shortened V by 5 bases and J by 4 bases, and 15 bases separated the two germline ends. DNA of the CDR3: TGCAGCGTTAACCCAGACAGTTCTTACGAGCAGTACTTC. Its protein is CSVNPDSSYEQYF.

The chain is built from TRBV5-1 and TRBJ2-1, with TRBD2 as a possible D gene (7 bases). CDR1 is SGHRS and CDR2 is YFSETQ in the germline V gene. Trimming took off 0 bases at V and 4 bases at J, with 14 bases between the two ends. The CDR3 is 16 amino acids. The CDR3 here is CASSLVSGGVYNEQFF. The CDR3 nucleotides are TGCGCCAGCAGCTTGGTTTCGGGGGGCGTATACAATGAGCAGTTCTTC.

This clone was picked up a small number of times. The V call is TRBV27, the J call TRBJ2-7, with D possibly being TRBD2 (5 bases). Trimming took 4 bases from V and 4 from J, leaving 11 bases between them. The CDR3 is made up of 13 amino acids. Germline V gene sequence: CDR1 MNHEY, CDR2 SMNVEV (reference sequence). CDR3 nucleotide sequence: TGTGCCAGCAGTTCCGGGATCGTGTACGAGCAGTACTTC. Translated, it gives CASSSGIVYEQYF.

Remarks on this clone: This may be a read error: a much more frequent sequence differs by one nucleotide. This same CDR3 is encoded by further DNA sequences in the sample. DNA of the CDR3: TGTGCCAGCAGCCCCGGGGGTAGCAATCAGCCCCAGCATTTT. Its protein product is CASSPGGSNQPQHF. The J gene is TRBJ1-5, the V gene TRBV7-3; maybe TRBD1 (5 bases). V lost 5 bases and J 0 bases, leaving 8 bases between the germline ends. The CDR3 sequence is 14 residues long. Germline V CDR1 and CDR2: SGHTA, FQGTGA. The variable domain in full, with the rest retrieved from reference TRBV7-3 and TRBJ1-5, is GAGVSQTPSNKVTEKGKYVELRCDPISGHTALYWYRQSLGQGPEFLIYFQGTGAADDSGLPNDRFFAVRPEGSVSTLKIQRTERGDSAVYLCASSPGGSNQPQHFGDGTRLSIL.

The J gene is TRBJ2-3, the V gene TRBV4-1; D gene unclear. Trimming stripped 4 bases from V and 2 bases from J, with 13 bases between. CDR1 MGHRA and CDR2 YSYEKL come from the germline V gene. The CDR3 runs to 15 residues. The CDR3 sequence: CASSRDSSITDTQYF. The CDR3, as DNA: TGCGCCAGCAGCCGCGATAGTTCGATCACAGATACGCAGTATTTT.

The chain employs TRBV7-9 and TRBJ1-4; 7 bases are shared with TRBD1. Germline CDR1 is SEHNR and CDR2 is FQNEAQ (reference sequence). J was trimmed by 6 bases and V by 0 bases; bases with no gene match: 10. The CDR3 runs to 17 residues. The CDR3 reads CASSLARETGEDEKLFF. The CDR3 DNA reads TGTGCCAGCAGCTTAGCGCGCGAAACAGGGGAGGATGAAAAACTGTTTTTT.

The chain has TRBV6-5 and TRBJ1-1, with D unclear. This CDR3 spans 14 amino acids. The germline CDR1 and CDR2 sequences are MNHEY and SVGAGI. V lost 5 bases to trimming and J lost 1 base, with 11 bases between them. The CDR3 here is CASSTGVRNTEAFF. The CDR3 DNA follows: TGTGCCAGCAGTACCGGGGTTCGGAACACTGAAGCTTTCTTT.

The V and J genes are TRBV27 and TRBJ2-7, with 8 bases aligning to TRBD1. Trimming removed 3 bases from V and 2 bases from J; junction bases left unmatched: 12. CDR1 and CDR2 from the germline V gene are MNHEY and SMNVEV (reference sequence). The CDR3 has 17 amino acids. CDR3 bases: TGTGCCAGCAGTTTGGGACCAGGGGGCCGTGGTCCCTACGAGCAGTACTTC. Its protein product is CASSLGPGGRGPYEQYF.

The chain has TRBV7-2 and TRBJ2-7; TRBD2 matches at 7 bases. CDR1 and CDR2 from the germline V gene are SGHTA and FQGNSA. J lost 3 bases, V lost 1 base, and 6 bases had no gene match. This CDR3 spans 15 amino acids. The DNA for the CDR3 is TGTGCCAGCAGCTTAGATCCTAGCGGATACTACGAGCAGTACTTC. Amino acid sequence: CASSLDPSGYYEQYF.

The chain combines TRBV4-3 with TRBJ2-4, with 9 bases identical to TRBD2. After removal of 1 base from V and 1 base from J, the junction contained 5 bases not matched to a gene. CDR1 and CDR2 from the germline V gene are LGHNA and YSLEER. The CDR3 is 17 amino acids. This chain's CDR3 is CASSQGVAGDAKNIQYF. The CDR3, as DNA: TGCGCCAGCAGCCAAGGGGTAGCGGGGGACGCCAAAAACATTCAGTACTTC.

The chain joins TRBV5-6 to TRBJ1-1, with TRBD1 matching 10 bases. J gave up 4 bases and V 2 bases, and 2 bases lay outside the gene matches. Germline-derived CDR1 and CDR2 are SGHDT and YYEEEE. The CDR3 is 14 residues long. CDR3 loop: CASSFGTGVTEAFF. Written as DNA, the CDR3 is TGTGCCAGCAGCTTCGGGACAGGGGTCACTGAAGCTTTCTTT. The full variable domain, with the rest looked up from reference TRBV5-6 and TRBJ1-1, is DAGVTQSPTHLIKTRGQQVTLRCSPKSGHDTVSWYQQALGQGPQFIFQYYEEEERQRGNFPDRFSGHQFPNYSSELNVNALLLGDSALYLCASSFGTGVTEAFFGQGTRLTVV.

The chain recombines TRBV7-6 with TRBJ2-7; D ambiguous. Trimming left V 1 base short and J 4 bases short, with 14 bases between. This CDR3 spans 15 amino acids. Germline V lookup: CDR1 SGHVS, CDR2 FNYEAQ. CDR3: CASSLDLSPQYEQYF. The CDR3 coding sequence is TGTGCCAGCAGCTTAGATCTCTCACCCCAGTACGAGCAGTACTTC.

The rearrangement joins TRBV7-2 to TRBJ1-5; possible D gene TRBD1, 6 bases. The V and J ends lost 4 bases and 7 bases respectively, with 11 bases between them. CDR1 and CDR2 (germline): SGHTA, FQGNSA. This CDR3 is built from 13 residues. The CDR3 nucleotides read TGTGCCAGCAGCTCCTACAGGGACCAGCCCCAGCATTTT. This gives the protein CASSSYRDQPQHF.

The chain joins TRBV13 to TRBJ2-7; TRBD1 matches at 7 bases. Trimming took 5 bases from V and 0 from J; bases not matched to a gene: 4. Looked up from germline, CDR1 is PRHDT and CDR2 is FYEKMQ (reference sequence). The CDR3 runs to 14 residues. CDR3 residues: CASSPRGSSYEQYF. For the CDR3, the DNA is TGTGCCAGCAGCCCCAGGGGGAGCTCCTACGAGCAGTACTTC.

CDR3 amino acids: CASSVGDSGAPGADTQYF. The CDR3 nucleotides are TGTGCCAGCAGCGTAGGGGATAGCGGGGCCCCGGGTGCAGATACGCAGTATTTT. This sequence joins TRBV9 and TRBJ2-3, with 8 bases identical to TRBD2. The germline CDR1 and CDR2 sequences are SGDLS and YYNGEE. J was trimmed by 4 bases and V by 0 bases; bases with no gene match: 13. The CDR3 contains 18 residues.

The rearrangement links TRBV4-3 to TRBJ1-2; D remains unclear. The CDR3 is made up of 13 amino acids. CDR1 and CDR2 from the germline V gene are LGHNA and YSLEER. V was shortened by 0 bases and J by 6 bases, with 8 bases between the two germline ends. The CDR3 protein is CASSQDPPDGYTF. DNA for the CDR3: TGCGCCAGCAGCCAAGATCCCCCCGATGGCTACACCTTC.

The chain carries TRBV4-2 and TRBJ1-1; D gene uncertain. This CDR3 contains 12 residues. The germline V and J ends were trimmed by 8 bases and 1 base, with 8 bases remaining between them. Germline lookup yields CDR1 LGHNA and CDR2 YNFKEQ. CDR3 in DNA: TGTGCCAGCCGTACACCGAACACTGAAGCTTTCTTT. Protein: CASRTPNTEAFF.

The rearrangement uses TRBV4-1 and TRBJ1-5; D is unresolved. Between the trimmed V and J ends, which lost 4 bases and 1 base, there was a span of 14 bases. Germline CDR1 and CDR2: MGHRA and YSYEKL. The CDR3 covers 16 residues. CDR3 sequence: CASSPESGSSNQPQHF. For the CDR3, the DNA is TGCGCCAGCAGCCCGGAGTCGGGGTCAAGCAATCAGCCCCAGCATTTT.

V is TRBV27 and J is TRBJ2-7; unclear D gene. The V end lost 9 bases, the J end lost 3 bases, and 9 bases lay between the germline ends. The germline V gene has CDR1 MNHEY and CDR2 SMNVEV (reference sequence). The CDR3 runs 11 residues. As DNA, the CDR3 is TGTGCCAGTGGGTCAGGCTACGAGCAGTACTTC. This encodes CASGSGYEQYF.

This sequence joins TRBV9 and TRBJ2-5; D is uncertain. The V gene lost 0 bases and the J gene lost 2 bases, with 11 bases spanning the gap. Germline V gene data show CDR1 as SGDLS and CDR2 as YYNGEE. The CDR3 length is 15 residues. The CDR3 region has the DNA TGTGCCAGCAGCGTAGTTATTGGGCCTCAAGAGACCCAGTACTTC. Its translation: CASSVVIGPQETQYF.

The chain links TRBV9 to TRBJ2-2; 9 bases fit TRBD1. V gave up 4 bases and J gave up 5 bases; unmatched junction bases: 18. Germline loops: CDR1 SGDLS, CDR2 YYNGEE. The length of the CDR3 is 19 residues. The CDR3 DNA follows: TGTGCCAGCAGCCCCATAGGAGGGACAGGGACTGGGGAGACCGGGGAGCTGTTTTTT. It specifies CASSPIGGTGTGETGELFF.

The V gene is TRBV4-3, the J gene TRBJ1-1, with no clear D. The V end was cut by 0 bases, the J end by 5 bases, with 10 bases between. Germline CDR1 is LGHNA and CDR2 is YSLEER. The CDR3 contains 14 residues. The CDR3 region has the DNA TGCGCCAGCAGCCAAGAGGGAGGTTGGACTGAAGCTTTCTTT. Its translation is CASSQEGGWTEAFF.

V is TRBV9 and J is TRBJ2-1; 8 bases align to TRBD1. The CDR3 extends over 17 amino acids. Germline lookup yields CDR1 SGDLS and CDR2 YYNGEE. The V and J ends lost 0 bases and 2 bases, in that order; junction bases with no gene match: 7. Here the CDR3 reads CASSVAPGQGPYNEQFF. CDR3 nucleotides: TGTGCCAGCAGCGTAGCCCCTGGACAGGGCCCCTACAATGAGCAGTTCTTC.

The rearrangement uses TRBV27 and TRBJ1-1; TRBD1 agrees at 8 bases. The germline V gene has CDR1 MNHEY and CDR2 SMNVEV (reference sequence). The CDR3 is made up of 17 amino acids. The V segment lost 2 bases and the J segment 4 bases; nucleotides outside the gene matches: 12. CDR3 nucleotides: TGTGCCAGCAGTTTAGCCCAACTCACAGGGGGAGGCACTGAAGCTTTCTTT. Protein product: CASSLAQLTGGGTEAFF.

This clone was seen a single time. The rearrangement joins TRBV4-3 to TRBJ2-7, with unresolved D. Trimming pared 0 bases from V and 3 bases from J, leaving 12 bases between. The CDR3 covers 15 residues. The germline CDR1 and CDR2 sequences are LGHNA and YSLEER. The CDR3 DNA reads TGCGCCAGCAGCCAAGATCGTTGGCAGAACTACGAGCAGTACTTC. Translated, it gives CASSQDRWQNYEQYF.

The rearrangement links TRBV27 to TRBJ1-5; D is uncertain. The V and J ends lost 4 bases and 3 bases respectively, with 10 bases between them. CDR3 length: 14 amino acids. Germline loops: CDR1 MNHEY, CDR2 SMNVEV (reference sequence). In DNA form, the CDR3 reads TGTGCCAGCAGTTCTCTCGAGATCAATCAGCCCCAGCATTTT. Its protein is CASSSLEINQPQHF.